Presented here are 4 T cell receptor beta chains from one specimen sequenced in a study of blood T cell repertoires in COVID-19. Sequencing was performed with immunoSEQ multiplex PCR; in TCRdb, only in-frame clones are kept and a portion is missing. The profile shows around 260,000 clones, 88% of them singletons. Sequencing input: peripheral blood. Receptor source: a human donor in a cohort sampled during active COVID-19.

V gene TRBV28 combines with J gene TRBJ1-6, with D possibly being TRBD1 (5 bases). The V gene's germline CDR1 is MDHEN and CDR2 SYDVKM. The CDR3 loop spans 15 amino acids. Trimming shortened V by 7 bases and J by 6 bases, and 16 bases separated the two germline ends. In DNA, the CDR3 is TGTGCCAGCAAGCAAGGGGCCTGGGGTAATTCACCCCTCCACTTT. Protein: CASKQGAWGNSPLHF.

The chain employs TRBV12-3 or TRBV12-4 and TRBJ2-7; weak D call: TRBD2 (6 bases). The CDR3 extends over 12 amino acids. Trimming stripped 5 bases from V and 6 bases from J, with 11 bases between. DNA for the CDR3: TGTGCCAGCAGTCGGGACTTTCTCGAGCAGTACTTC. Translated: CASSRDFLEQYF.

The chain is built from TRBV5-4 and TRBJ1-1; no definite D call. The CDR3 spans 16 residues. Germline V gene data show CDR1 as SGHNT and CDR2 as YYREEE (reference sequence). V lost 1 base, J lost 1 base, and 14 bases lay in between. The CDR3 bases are TGTGCCAGCAGCTTGTCGGCAGGTCAAGGGAACACTGAAGCTTTCTTT. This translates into CASSLSAGQGNTEAFF. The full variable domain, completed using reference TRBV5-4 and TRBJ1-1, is ETGVTQSPTHLIKTRGQQVTLRCSSQSGHNTVSWYQQALGQGPQFIFQYYREEENGRGNFPPRFSGLQFPNYSSELNVNALELDDSALYLCASSLSAGQGNTEAFFGQGTRLTVV.

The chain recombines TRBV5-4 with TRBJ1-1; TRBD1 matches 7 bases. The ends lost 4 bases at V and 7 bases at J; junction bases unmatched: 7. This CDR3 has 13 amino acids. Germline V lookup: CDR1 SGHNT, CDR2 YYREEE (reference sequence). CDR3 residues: CASSPTRGHEAFF. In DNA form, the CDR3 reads TGTGCCAGCAGCCCTACAAGGGGGCATGAAGCTTTCTTT.